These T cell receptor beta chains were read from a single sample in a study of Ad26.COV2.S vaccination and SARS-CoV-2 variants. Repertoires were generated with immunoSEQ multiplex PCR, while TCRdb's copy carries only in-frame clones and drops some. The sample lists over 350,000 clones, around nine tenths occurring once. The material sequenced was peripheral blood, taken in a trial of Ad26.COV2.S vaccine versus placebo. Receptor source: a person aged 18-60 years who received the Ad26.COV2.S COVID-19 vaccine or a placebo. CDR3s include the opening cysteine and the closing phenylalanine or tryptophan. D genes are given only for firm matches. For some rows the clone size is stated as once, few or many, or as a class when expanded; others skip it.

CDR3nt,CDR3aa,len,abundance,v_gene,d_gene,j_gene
TGTGCCAGCAGCTTTCCAGAAGGTGAGAAAGATACGCAGTATTTT,CASSFPEGEKDTQYF,15,NA,TRBV5-4,NA,TRBJ2-3
TGCGCCAGCAGCCAAGAACGGCGGGGGCCCCTCTCTGGAAACACCATATATTTT,CASSQERRGPLSGNTIYF,18,NA,TRBV4-1,NA,TRBJ1-3
TGTGCCAGCAGCCCTGACAGGGGCCTCCGAACCATATATTTT,CASSPDRGLRTIYF,14,NA,TRBV5-4,TRBD1,TRBJ1-3
TGTGCCAGCAGCCCACCGGGGAGCTCTGGAAACACCATATATTTT,CASSPPGSSGNTIYF,15,NA,TRBV7-9,NA,TRBJ1-3
TGCGCCAGCAGCTTGGGTCATGGCTACACCTTC,CASSLGHGYTF,11,NA,TRBV5-1,NA,TRBJ1-2
TGTGCCAGCAGCTTAGATTCAAGAGGGTCAGAGACCCAGTACTTC,CASSLDSRGSETQYF,15,NA,TRBV7-9,NA,TRBJ2-5
TGCGCCAGCAGCCCGGCGGAGGGATATGGCTACACCTTC,CASSPAEGYGYTF,13,NA,TRBV5-1,NA,TRBJ1-2
TGCAGTGCTAAGGACAGGTTTGAAGCTTTCTTT,CSAKDRFEAFF,11,NA,TRBV20-1,TRBD1,TRBJ1-1
TGCGCCAGCAGCCAAACAGGTCTGGGGAATTCACCCCTCCACTTT,CASSQTGLGNSPLHF,15,NA,TRBV4-3,NA,TRBJ1-6
TGTGCCAGCAGCCGGGGGGAAGCGGGTGAAAAACTGTTTTTT,CASSRGEAGEKLFF,14,NA,TRBV5-5,NA,TRBJ1-4
TGTGCCAGCAGTTCCACCGGGATCGACGGAAAGACCCAGTACTTC,CASSSTGIDGKTQYF,15,NA,TRBV6-5,NA,TRBJ2-5
TGTGCCAGCAGTGAAGAGGCATTCGGGGGTACGAAGCAGTACTTC,CASSEEAFGGTKQYF,15,NA,TRBV2,NA,TRBJ2-7
TGTGCCAGCAGCCTCACTGGGACTGCGAATGAAAAACTGTTTTTT,CASSLTGTANEKLFF,15,once,TRBV9,NA,TRBJ1-4
TGTGCCAGCAGCTTAGGAGCAAGAACGGGACAGCTCCATTACTTC,CASSLGARTGQLHYF,15,NA,TRBV11-2,TRBD1,TRBJ2-7
TGTGCCAGCAAGCGGGAGATGAACACTGAAGCTTTCTTT,CASKREMNTEAFF,13,NA,TRBV2,NA,TRBJ1-1
TGTGCCAGCAGCCAACCTACCACCCCACGTCGGCGAACAGATACGCAGTATTTT,CASSQPTTPRRRTDTQYF,18,NA,TRBV3-1/TRBV3-2,NA,TRBJ2-3
TGTGCCAGCAGTTTATCAGGCCACAGCACTGAGCAGTTCTTC,CASSLSGHSTEQFF,14,once,TRBV27,NA,TRBJ2-1
TGCGCCAGCAGCCCGTCACCTGGGCAGCCCCAGCATTTT,CASSPSPGQPQHF,13,NA,TRBV5-1,NA,TRBJ1-5
TGCGCCAGCAGCTCGGACACTTTCTCTGGAAACACCATATATTTT,CASSSDTFSGNTIYF,15,NA,TRBV5-1,NA,TRBJ1-3
TGTGCCAGCAGCTTAGTAGCGTCTAGCGGGGGGGCATTTGAGCAGTTCTTC,CASSLVASSGGAFEQFF,17,few,TRBV7-2,TRBD2,TRBJ2-1
TGCGCCAGCAGCCCCGGGGGTGCGAGCTCCTACGAGCAGTACTTC,CASSPGGASSYEQYF,15,NA,TRBV5-1,NA,TRBJ2-7
TGTGCCTGGACCCCGGGACTAGCGGGGAGTCTCACAGATACGCAGTATTTT,CAWTPGLAGSLTDTQYF,17,NA,TRBV30,TRBD2,TRBJ2-3
TGCGCCAGCCGTGGGGACGGTAGGACTGAAGCTTTCTTT,CASRGDGRTEAFF,13,NA,TRBV10-2,NA,TRBJ1-1
TGTGCCAGCAGCGTAGCCCCAGGGGAGCGGGGGTACGGAGATACGCAGTATTTT,CASSVAPGERGYGDTQYF,18,NA,TRBV9,TRBD2,TRBJ2-3
TGCAGCGCCCAGGCGGGGGAGACCCAGTACTTC,CSAQAGETQYF,11,NA,TRBV29-1,NA,TRBJ2-5
TGTGCCAGCAGCTCTAGCGGGGGGCCCCCCCGAGAGACCCAGTACTTC,CASSSSGGPPRETQYF,16,NA,TRBV7-2,TRBD2,TRBJ2-5
TGTGCCAGCAGCTGGGGAGGGTTCTCCTACGAGCAGTACTTC,CASSWGGFSYEQYF,14,NA,TRBV6-2/TRBV6-3,TRBD2,TRBJ2-7
TGTGCCAGTAGTTACCGGGACAGAAATCAGCCCCAGCATTTT,CASSYRDRNQPQHF,14,NA,TRBV19,TRBD1,TRBJ1-5
TGTGCCAGCAGCCAGGACAGCCCAAATCAGCCCCAGCATTTT,CASSQDSPNQPQHF,14,NA,TRBV7-8,NA,TRBJ1-5
TGTGCCAGCAGCCAAAGGACAGGGTTGGACTATGGCTACACCTTC,CASSQRTGLDYGYTF,15,NA,TRBV4-2,TRBD1,TRBJ1-2
TGTGCCAGCAGCTTGCGGGGCAGTATTGAAGCTTTCTTT,CASSLRGSIEAFF,13,NA,TRBV5-4,NA,TRBJ1-1
TGTGCCAGCAGTTACTCTGGGACAGGCAACTATGGCTACACCTTC,CASSYSGTGNYGYTF,15,NA,TRBV6-5,TRBD1,TRBJ1-2
TGTGCCAGCAGTTCGGGACAGGGTCACTATCAGCCCCAGCATTTT,CASSSGQGHYQPQHF,15,NA,TRBV28,TRBD1,TRBJ1-5
TGTGCCAGCAGCGCCACCCTCGGCCGGCGGCTTTACAATGAGCAGTTCTTC,CASSATLGRRLYNEQFF,17,NA,TRBV2,NA,TRBJ2-1
TGTGCCAGCAGCTTAGGGACTGAAGCTTTCTTT,CASSLGTEAFF,11,once,TRBV11-2,NA,TRBJ1-1
TGTGCCAGCAGTCCCGACGGTAATTCACCCCTCCACTTT,CASSPDGNSPLHF,13,once,TRBV27,NA,TRBJ1-6
TGTGCCAGCAGTTACTCCAGTTTCGCGGGGGAGAGGACCCAGTACTTC,CASSYSSFAGERTQYF,16,NA,TRBV6-2/TRBV6-3,TRBD2,TRBJ2-5
TGTGCCAGCCGGCCGGAGACAGGGGGGTTCTACGAGCAGTACTTC,CASRPETGGFYEQYF,15,NA,TRBV18,TRBD1,TRBJ2-7
TGCAGCGGCGCACAGGGGTTGAACACTGAAGCTTTCTTT,CSGAQGLNTEAFF,13,NA,TRBV29-1,TRBD1,TRBJ1-1
TGTGCCAGCAGTGAATATGGGGACCAGCCCCAGCATTTT,CASSEYGDQPQHF,13,once,TRBV6-1,NA,TRBJ1-5
TGTGCCAGCAGCCCAGATGGGATTTTTAACACTGAAGCTTTCTTT,CASSPDGIFNTEAFF,15,NA,TRBV7-9,NA,TRBJ1-1
TGTGCCAGCAGCCCGGGACGCCAAGAGACCCAGTACTTC,CASSPGRQETQYF,13,once,TRBV27,NA,TRBJ2-5